The rows below give T cell receptor beta chains drawn from one sample of a study of T-cell reconstitution after alpha-beta-depleted transplantation in children. TCRdb re-called the PCR reads through MiXCR, storing one row per CDR3 protein. The data show about 350,000 distinct CDR3 sequences, with about 14% seen just once and about 3.9% held by the top ten. Specimen: PBMCs, collected from the stem cell graft. These receptors came from a human donor who donated a stem cell graft to a child with Fanconi anemia. Each CDR3 is given with its conserved first and last residue. The order of the fields is J gene, D gene, V gene, clone size, CDR3 DNA, CDR3 protein. A D gene is named only where the DNA matches it firmly. Not every row has a clone size; where given, it reads once, few, many or a size class.

j_gene: TRBJ1-1; d_gene: TRBD1; v_gene: TRBV10-3; abundance: NA; CDR3nt: TGTGCCATCGGGACAGGGGATACTGAAGCTTTCTTT; CDR3aa: CAIGTGDTEAFF
j_gene: TRBJ2-5; d_gene: NA; v_gene: TRBV5-6; abundance: NA; CDR3nt: TGTGCCAGCAGCGATTACATGCGACAGGTCCAAGAGACCCAGTACTTC; CDR3aa: CASSDYMRQVQETQYF
j_gene: TRBJ1-5; d_gene: NA; v_gene: TRBV12-3/TRBV12-4; abundance: many; CDR3nt: TGTGCCAGCAGGGGATGGGATAGCAATCAGCCCCAGCATTTT; CDR3aa: CASRGWDSNQPQHF
j_gene: TRBJ2-1; d_gene: TRBD1; v_gene: TRBV12-3/TRBV12-4; abundance: NA; CDR3nt: TGTGCCAGCAGCTGGGACAGCAATGAGCAGTTCTTC; CDR3aa: CASSWDSNEQFF
j_gene: TRBJ2-5; d_gene: NA; v_gene: TRBV4-3; abundance: many; CDR3nt: TGCGCCAGCAGCCACGCGGTTGGGTACCAAGAGACCCAGTACTTC; CDR3aa: CASSHAVGYQETQYF
j_gene: TRBJ2-6; d_gene: NA; v_gene: TRBV14; abundance: few; CDR3nt: TGTGCCAGCAGCCAAGTACGGGATCCGAGATTCGGGGCCAACGTCCTGACTTTC; CDR3aa: CASSQVRDPRFGANVLTF
j_gene: TRBJ1-4; d_gene: NA; v_gene: TRBV6-2/TRBV6-3; abundance: many; CDR3nt: TGTGCCAGCAGTTTTCTGGATAATGAAAAACTGTTTTTT; CDR3aa: CASSFLDNEKLFF
j_gene: TRBJ2-1; d_gene: NA; v_gene: TRBV2; abundance: NA; CDR3nt: TGTGCCAGCAAAAACGAGGGGGGGTTCCACAATGAGCAGTTCTTC; CDR3aa: CASKNEGGFHNEQFF
j_gene: TRBJ1-1; d_gene: NA; v_gene: TRBV6-2/TRBV6-3; abundance: many; CDR3nt: TGTGCCAGCAGTTACTCGAGTGGGTATGAAGCTTTCTTT; CDR3aa: CASSYSSGYEAFF
j_gene: TRBJ1-1; d_gene: NA; v_gene: TRBV4-2; abundance: many; CDR3nt: TGTGCCAGCAGCCCAGACCCGACGGGGAACACTGAAGCTTTCTTT; CDR3aa: CASSPDPTGNTEAFF
j_gene: TRBJ1-4; d_gene: NA; v_gene: TRBV5-1; abundance: many; CDR3nt: TGCGCCAGCAGCTTGGAGGGACGGTGGGAAAAACTGTTTTTT; CDR3aa: CASSLEGRWEKLFF
j_gene: TRBJ1-4; d_gene: NA; v_gene: TRBV2; abundance: NA; CDR3nt: TGTGCCAGCAGTGTTGGGGGGGCAGATAATGAAAAACTGTTTTTT; CDR3aa: CASSVGGADNEKLFF
j_gene: TRBJ2-2; d_gene: NA; v_gene: TRBV5-1; abundance: many; CDR3nt: TGCGCCAGCAGCTTGAAAGACCCGTGGGGGGCTGGGGACACCGGGGAGCTGTTTTTT; CDR3aa: CASSLKDPWGAGDTGELFF
j_gene: TRBJ2-1; d_gene: NA; v_gene: TRBV20-1; abundance: many; CDR3nt: TGCAGTGCGCATGGGGGATACAATGAGCAGTTCTTC; CDR3aa: CSAHGGYNEQFF
j_gene: TRBJ2-1; d_gene: TRBD1; v_gene: TRBV7-6; abundance: NA; CDR3nt: TGTGCCAGCAGCACCCCGGGACAGGGGGCGGACAATGAGCAGTTCTTC; CDR3aa: CASSTPGQGADNEQFF
j_gene: TRBJ1-6; d_gene: NA; v_gene: TRBV27; abundance: many; CDR3nt: TGTGCCAGCAGTCGGGCAGCCACCAATTCACCCCTCCACTTT; CDR3aa: CASSRAATNSPLHF
j_gene: TRBJ1-2; d_gene: NA; v_gene: TRBV30; abundance: NA; CDR3nt: TGTGCCTGGAGTAAGGCCCACTTGGGCTACACCTTC; CDR3aa: CAWSKAHLGYTF
j_gene: TRBJ2-3; d_gene: NA; v_gene: TRBV11-3; abundance: NA; CDR3nt: TGTGCCAGCAGCTTAGGTCAGGAGGGGGAGACAGATACGCAGTATTTT; CDR3aa: CASSLGQEGETDTQYF
j_gene: TRBJ1-4; d_gene: NA; v_gene: TRBV12-3/TRBV12-4; abundance: many; CDR3nt: TGTGCCAGCAGTTCGACCTATCCGGGGGAAAAACTGTTTTTT; CDR3aa: CASSSTYPGEKLFF
j_gene: TRBJ2-7; d_gene: NA; v_gene: TRBV5-1; abundance: NA; CDR3nt: TGCGCCAGCAGCTTCGGTACTAGGAGCTCCTACGAGCAGTACTTC; CDR3aa: CASSFGTRSSYEQYF
j_gene: TRBJ2-4; d_gene: NA; v_gene: TRBV4-2; abundance: few; CDR3nt: TGTGCCAGCAGCCAAGACCGGGCGATCAAAAACATTCAGTACTTC; CDR3aa: CASSQDRAIKNIQYF
j_gene: TRBJ2-1; d_gene: NA; v_gene: TRBV7-9; abundance: few; CDR3nt: TGTGCCAGCAGCTTTGTCGGGACTCTGAATGAGCAGTTCTTC; CDR3aa: CASSFVGTLNEQFF
j_gene: TRBJ1-2; d_gene: NA; v_gene: TRBV28; abundance: few; CDR3nt: TGTGCCAGCAGTAGAGGGAGCGAAGGTGACTATGGCTACACCTTC; CDR3aa: CASSRGSEGDYGYTF
j_gene: TRBJ1-1; d_gene: NA; v_gene: TRBV20-1; abundance: few; CDR3nt: TGCAGTGCTAGCCGTGTGAGCGTGAACACTGAAGCTTTCTTT; CDR3aa: CSASRVSVNTEAFF
j_gene: TRBJ2-2; d_gene: NA; v_gene: TRBV18; abundance: few; CDR3nt: TGTGCCAGCTCACCACCGGGCTCGGGCGTCGGGGAGCTGTTTTTT; CDR3aa: CASSPPGSGVGELFF
j_gene: TRBJ1-3; d_gene: NA; v_gene: TRBV5-1; abundance: few; CDR3nt: TGCGCCAGCAGCTTCCAGGGACTATCAGCAAACACCATATATTTT; CDR3aa: CASSFQGLSANTIYF
j_gene: TRBJ2-5; d_gene: TRBD1; v_gene: TRBV7-8; abundance: few; CDR3nt: TGTGCCAGCAGCCTTAGACAGGGCCACCAAGAGACCCAGTACTTC; CDR3aa: CASSLRQGHQETQYF
j_gene: TRBJ2-1; d_gene: TRBD2; v_gene: TRBV29-1; abundance: NA; CDR3nt: TGCAGCGTTGAAGCTCCCCTTGCGAGCGGGGTATACAATGAGCAGTTCTTC; CDR3aa: CSVEAPLASGVYNEQFF